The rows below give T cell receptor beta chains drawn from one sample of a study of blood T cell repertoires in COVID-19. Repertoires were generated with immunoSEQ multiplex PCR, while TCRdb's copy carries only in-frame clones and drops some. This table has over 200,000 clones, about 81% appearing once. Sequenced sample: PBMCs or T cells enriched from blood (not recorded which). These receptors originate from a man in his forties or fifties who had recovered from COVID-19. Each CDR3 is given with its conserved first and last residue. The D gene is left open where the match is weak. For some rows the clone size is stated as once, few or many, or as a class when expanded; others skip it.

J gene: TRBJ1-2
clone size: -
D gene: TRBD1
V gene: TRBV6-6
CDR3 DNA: TGTGCCAGCAGTTTAGGGGGGACAGGGCGGGACTATGGCTACACCTTC
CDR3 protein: CASSLGGTGRDYGYTF

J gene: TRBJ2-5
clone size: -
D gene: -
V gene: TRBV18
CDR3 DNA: TGTGCCAGCTCACCCAGACAGACTCCTGAAGAGACCCAGTACTTC
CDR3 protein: CASSPRQTPEETQYF

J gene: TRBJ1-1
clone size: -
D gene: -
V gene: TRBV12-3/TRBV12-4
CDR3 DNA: TGTGCCAGCAGTTTCGGAGGGTTTGCTTTCTTT
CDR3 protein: CASSFGGFAFF

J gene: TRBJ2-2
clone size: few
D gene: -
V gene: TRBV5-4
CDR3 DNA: TGTGCCAGCAGCGTGACCGGGATAAACACCGGGGAGCTGTTTTTT
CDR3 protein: CASSVTGINTGELFF

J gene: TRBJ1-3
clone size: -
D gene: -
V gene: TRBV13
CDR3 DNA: TGTGCCAGCAGCCTAGGACGGGGGAGCCTCTCTGGAAACACCATATATTTT
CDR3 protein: CASSLGRGSLSGNTIYF

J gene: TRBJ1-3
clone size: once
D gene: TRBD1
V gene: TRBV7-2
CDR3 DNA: TGTGCCAGCAGCTTAGAGGGGACAGGGACCGGAAACACCATATATTTT
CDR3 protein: CASSLEGTGTGNTIYF

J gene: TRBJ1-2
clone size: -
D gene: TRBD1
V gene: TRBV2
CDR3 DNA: TGTGCCAGCAGTGAAGTTGGGACAGGTCAATTAGGTGGCTATGGCTACACCTTC
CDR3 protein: CASSEVGTGQLGGYGYTF

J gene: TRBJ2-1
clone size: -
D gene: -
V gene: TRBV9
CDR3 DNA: TGTGCCAGCAGCGTAGGGGTAGCTCGAAGCGACAATGAGCAGTTCTTC
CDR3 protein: CASSVGVARSDNEQFF

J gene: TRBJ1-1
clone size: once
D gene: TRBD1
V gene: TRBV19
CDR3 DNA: TGTGCCAGTAGTATGGGGACAGGGAACCCCCTGGGCACTGAAGCTTTCTTT
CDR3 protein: CASSMGTGNPLGTEAFF

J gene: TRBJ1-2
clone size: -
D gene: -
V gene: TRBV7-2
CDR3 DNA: TGTGCCAGCAGCTTAGATGGAAGGCAGGGTGTACGAGGCTACACCTTC
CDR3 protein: CASSLDGRQGVRGYTF

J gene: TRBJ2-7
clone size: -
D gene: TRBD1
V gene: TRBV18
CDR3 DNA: TGTGCCAGCTCACCGAGGACAGGGATCTCCTACGAGCAGTACTTC
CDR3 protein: CASSPRTGISYEQYF

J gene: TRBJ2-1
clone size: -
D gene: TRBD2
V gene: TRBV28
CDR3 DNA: TGTGCCATAAGCGGGAGAAATGAGCAGTTCTTC
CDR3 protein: CAISGRNEQFF

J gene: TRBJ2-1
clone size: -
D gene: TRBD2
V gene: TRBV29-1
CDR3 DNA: TGCAGCGTTGTGAAACCCACTAGCGGGGGGCAGGAGCAGTTCTTC
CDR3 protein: CSVVKPTSGGQEQFF

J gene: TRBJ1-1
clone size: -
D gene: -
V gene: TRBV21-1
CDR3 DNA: TGTGCCAGCAGCAACCGAATTCGGGGATCGCCCGAGTTGACGAACACTGAAGCTTTCTTT
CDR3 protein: CASSNRIRGSPELTNTEAFF

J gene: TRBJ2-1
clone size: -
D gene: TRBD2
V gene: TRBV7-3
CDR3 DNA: TGTGCCAGCAGCCTACTAGCGGGAGGGGTCAATGAGCAGTTCTTC
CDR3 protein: CASSLLAGGVNEQFF

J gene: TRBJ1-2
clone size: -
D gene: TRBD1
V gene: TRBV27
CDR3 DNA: TGTGCCAGCAGCCGAGGACAGGTTGGGTTTAATGGCTACACCTTC
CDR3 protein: CASSRGQVGFNGYTF

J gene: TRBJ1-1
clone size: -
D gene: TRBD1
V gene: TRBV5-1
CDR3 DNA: TGCGCCAGCAGCTTGGGAGGGGGCGAGGTGGAGACTGAAGCTTTCTTT
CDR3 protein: CASSLGGGEVETEAFF

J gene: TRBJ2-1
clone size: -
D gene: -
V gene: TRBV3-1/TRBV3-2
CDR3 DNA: TGTGCCAGCAAGGTCGGCGGGGCTAAGCAGTTCTTC
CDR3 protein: CASKVGGAKQFF

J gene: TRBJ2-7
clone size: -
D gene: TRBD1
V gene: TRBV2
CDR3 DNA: TGTGCCAGCACCTCGAAAAGGGCAGGGGGACACGAGCAGTACTTC
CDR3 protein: CASTSKRAGGHEQYF

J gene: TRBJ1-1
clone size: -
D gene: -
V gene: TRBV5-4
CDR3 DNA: TGTGCCAGCAGCTTGGGCCAGATGAACACTGAAGCTTTCTTT
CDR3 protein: CASSLGQMNTEAFF

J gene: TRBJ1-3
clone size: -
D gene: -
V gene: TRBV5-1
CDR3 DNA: TGCGCCAGCAGCGAATCAGGGGTAAACACCATATATTTT
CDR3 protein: CASSESGVNTIYF

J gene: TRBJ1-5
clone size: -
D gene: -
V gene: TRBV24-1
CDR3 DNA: TGTGCCACCAGTGACGACACAAGGGGTAACAATCAGCCCCAGCATTTT
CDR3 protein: CATSDDTRGNNQPQHF